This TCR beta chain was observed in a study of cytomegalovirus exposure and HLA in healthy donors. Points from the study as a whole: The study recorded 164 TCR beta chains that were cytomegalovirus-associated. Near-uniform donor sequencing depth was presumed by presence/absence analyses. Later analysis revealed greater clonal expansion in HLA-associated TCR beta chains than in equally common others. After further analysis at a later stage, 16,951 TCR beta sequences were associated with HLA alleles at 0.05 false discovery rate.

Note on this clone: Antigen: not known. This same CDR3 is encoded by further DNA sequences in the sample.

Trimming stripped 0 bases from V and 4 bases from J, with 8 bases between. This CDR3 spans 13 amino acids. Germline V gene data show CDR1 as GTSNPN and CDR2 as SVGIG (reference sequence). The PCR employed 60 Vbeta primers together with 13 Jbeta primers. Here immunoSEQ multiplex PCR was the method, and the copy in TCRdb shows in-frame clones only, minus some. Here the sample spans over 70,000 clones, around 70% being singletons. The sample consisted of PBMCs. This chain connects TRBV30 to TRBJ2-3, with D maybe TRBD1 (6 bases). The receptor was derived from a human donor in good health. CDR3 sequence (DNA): TGTGCCTGGAGTGTAAAGGGGGCAGATACGCAGTATTTT. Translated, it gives CAWSVKGADTQYF.